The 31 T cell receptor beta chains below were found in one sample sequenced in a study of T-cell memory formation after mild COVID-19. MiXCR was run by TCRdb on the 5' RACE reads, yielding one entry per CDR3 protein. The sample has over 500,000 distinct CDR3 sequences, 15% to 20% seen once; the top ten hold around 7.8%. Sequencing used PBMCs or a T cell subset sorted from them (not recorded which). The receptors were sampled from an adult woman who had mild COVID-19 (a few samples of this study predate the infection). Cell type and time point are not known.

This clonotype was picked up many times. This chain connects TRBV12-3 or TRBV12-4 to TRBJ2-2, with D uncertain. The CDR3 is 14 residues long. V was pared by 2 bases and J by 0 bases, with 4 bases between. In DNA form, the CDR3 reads TGTGCCAGCAGTTTAAGGACGAACACCGGGGAGCTGTTTTTT. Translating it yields CASSLRTNTGELFF.

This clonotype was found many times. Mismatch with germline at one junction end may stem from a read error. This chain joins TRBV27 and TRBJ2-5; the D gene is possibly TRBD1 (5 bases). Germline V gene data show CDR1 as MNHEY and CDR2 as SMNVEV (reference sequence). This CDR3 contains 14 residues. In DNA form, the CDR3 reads TGTGCCAGCAGTTTGAATCAGGGCCAAGGGACCCAGTACTTC. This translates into CASSLNQGQGTQYF.

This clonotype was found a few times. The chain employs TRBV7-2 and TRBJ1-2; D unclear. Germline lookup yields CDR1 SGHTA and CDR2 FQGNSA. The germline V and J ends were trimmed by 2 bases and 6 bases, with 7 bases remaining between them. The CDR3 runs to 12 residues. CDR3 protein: CASSLFRNGYTF. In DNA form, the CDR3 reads TGTGCCAGCAGCTTATTCCGGAATGGCTACACCTTC.

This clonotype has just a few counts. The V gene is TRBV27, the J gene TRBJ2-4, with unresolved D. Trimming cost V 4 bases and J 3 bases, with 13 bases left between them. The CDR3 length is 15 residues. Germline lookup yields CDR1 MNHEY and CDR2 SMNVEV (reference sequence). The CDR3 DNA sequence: TGTGCCAGCAGTTATTCTTCTGGCGGCAAAAACATTCAGTACTTC. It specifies CASSYSSGGKNIQYF.

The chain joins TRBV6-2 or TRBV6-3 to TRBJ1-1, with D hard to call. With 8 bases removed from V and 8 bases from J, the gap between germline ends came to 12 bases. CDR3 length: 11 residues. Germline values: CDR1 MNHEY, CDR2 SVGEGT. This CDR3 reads CASGPMGEAFF. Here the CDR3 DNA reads TGTGCCAGCGGCCCGATGGGGGAAGCTTTCTTT.

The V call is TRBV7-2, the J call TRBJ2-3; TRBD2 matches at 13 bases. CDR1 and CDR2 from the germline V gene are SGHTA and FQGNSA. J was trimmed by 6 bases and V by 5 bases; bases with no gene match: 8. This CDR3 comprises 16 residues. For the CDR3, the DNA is TGTGCCAGCAGCACGCGACTAGCGGGGGGATCTGATACGCAGTATTTT. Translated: CASSTRLAGGSDTQYF.

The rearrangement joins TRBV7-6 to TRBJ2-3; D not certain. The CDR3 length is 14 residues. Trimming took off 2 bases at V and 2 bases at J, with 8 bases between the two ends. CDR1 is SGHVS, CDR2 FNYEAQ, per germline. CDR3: CASSLWSPTDTQYF. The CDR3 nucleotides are TGTGCCAGCAGCTTATGGTCTCCCACAGATACGCAGTATTTT.

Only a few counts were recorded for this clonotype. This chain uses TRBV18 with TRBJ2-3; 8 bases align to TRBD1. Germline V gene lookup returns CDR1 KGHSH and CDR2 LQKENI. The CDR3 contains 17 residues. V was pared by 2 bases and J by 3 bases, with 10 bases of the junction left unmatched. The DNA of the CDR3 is TGTGCCAGCTCACCAATCGGACAGGGCAGTGGGACAGATACGCAGTATTTT. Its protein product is CASSPIGQGSGTDTQYF.

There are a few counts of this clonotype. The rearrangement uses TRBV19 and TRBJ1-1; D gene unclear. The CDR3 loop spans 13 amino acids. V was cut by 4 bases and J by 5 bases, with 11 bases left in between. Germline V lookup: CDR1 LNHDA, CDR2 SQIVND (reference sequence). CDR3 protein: CASSREGGTEAFF. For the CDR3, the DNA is TGTGCCAGTAGTAGGGAGGGAGGAACTGAAGCTTTCTTT.

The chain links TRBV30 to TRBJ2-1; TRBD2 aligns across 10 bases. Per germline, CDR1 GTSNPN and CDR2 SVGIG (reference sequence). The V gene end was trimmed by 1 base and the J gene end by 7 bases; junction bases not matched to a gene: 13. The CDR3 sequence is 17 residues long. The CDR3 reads CAWSDPPLAGAENEQFF. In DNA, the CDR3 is TGTGCCTGGAGTGACCCCCCGCTAGCGGGAGCAGAGAATGAGCAGTTCTTC.

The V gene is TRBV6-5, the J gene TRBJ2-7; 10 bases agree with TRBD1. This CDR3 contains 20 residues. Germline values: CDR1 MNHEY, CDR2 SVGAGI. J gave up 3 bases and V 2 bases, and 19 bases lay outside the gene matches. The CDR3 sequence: CASSYPIYSPGQGINYEQYF. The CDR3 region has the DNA TGTGCCAGCAGTTACCCGATCTACTCACCGGGACAGGGGATAAACTACGAGCAGTACTTC.

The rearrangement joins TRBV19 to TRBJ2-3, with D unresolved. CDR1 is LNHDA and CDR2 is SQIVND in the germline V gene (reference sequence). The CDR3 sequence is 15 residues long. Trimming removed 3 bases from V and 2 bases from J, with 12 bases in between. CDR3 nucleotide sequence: TGTGCCAGTAGTATTCAGATTCTCGACACAGATACGCAGTATTTT. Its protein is CASSIQILDTDTQYF.

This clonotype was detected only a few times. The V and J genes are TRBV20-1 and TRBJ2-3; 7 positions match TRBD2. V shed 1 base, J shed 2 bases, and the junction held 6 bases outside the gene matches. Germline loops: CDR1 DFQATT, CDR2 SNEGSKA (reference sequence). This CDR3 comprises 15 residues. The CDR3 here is CSARGASGDTDTQYF. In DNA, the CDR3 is TGCAGTGCTAGAGGGGCTAGCGGAGACACAGATACGCAGTATTTT.

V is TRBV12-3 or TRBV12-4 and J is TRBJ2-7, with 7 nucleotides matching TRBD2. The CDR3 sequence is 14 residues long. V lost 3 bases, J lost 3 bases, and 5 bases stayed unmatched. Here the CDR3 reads CASSFRGVIYEQYF. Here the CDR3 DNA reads TGTGCCAGCAGTTTCCGGGGGGTGATCTACGAGCAGTACTTC.

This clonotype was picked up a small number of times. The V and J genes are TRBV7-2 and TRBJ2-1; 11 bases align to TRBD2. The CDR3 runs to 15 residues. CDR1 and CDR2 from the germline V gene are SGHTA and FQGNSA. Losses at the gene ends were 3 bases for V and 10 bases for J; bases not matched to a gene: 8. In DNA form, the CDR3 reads TGTGCCAGCAGCTTTACGACTAGCGGGGCAGGAGAGCAGTTCTTC. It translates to CASSFTTSGAGEQFF.

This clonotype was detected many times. The CDR3 loop reads CASSREPSGPSTDTQYF. In DNA form, the CDR3 reads TGCGCCAGCAGCCGCGAACCTAGCGGGCCTAGCACAGATACGCAGTATTTT. The chain combines TRBV4-1 with TRBJ2-3; 8 nucleotides match TRBD2. The CDR3 extends over 17 amino acids. CDR1 is MGHRA, CDR2 YSYEKL, per germline. Losses at the gene ends were 4 bases for V and 0 bases for J; bases not matched to a gene: 9.

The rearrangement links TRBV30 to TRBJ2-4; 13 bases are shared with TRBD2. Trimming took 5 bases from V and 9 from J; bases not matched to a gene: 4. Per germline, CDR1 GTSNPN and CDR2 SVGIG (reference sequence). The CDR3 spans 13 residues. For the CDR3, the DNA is TGTGCCTGGGGACTAGCGGGAGTGGCCATTCAGTACTTC. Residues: CAWGLAGVAIQYF.

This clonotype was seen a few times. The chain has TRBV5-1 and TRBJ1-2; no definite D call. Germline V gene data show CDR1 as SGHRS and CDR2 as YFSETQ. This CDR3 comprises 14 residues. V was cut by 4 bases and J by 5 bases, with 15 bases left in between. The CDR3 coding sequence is TGCGCCAGCAGCACAACTGAACAAGGGTATGGCTACACCTTC. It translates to CASSTTEQGYGYTF.

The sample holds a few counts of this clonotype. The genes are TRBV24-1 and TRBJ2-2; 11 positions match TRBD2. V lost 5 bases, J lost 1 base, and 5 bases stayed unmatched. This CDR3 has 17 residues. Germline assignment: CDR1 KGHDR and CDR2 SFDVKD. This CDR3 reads CATSAGLAAMNTGELFF. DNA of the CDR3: TGTGCCACCAGTGCGGGACTAGCGGCGATGAACACCGGGGAGCTGTTTTTT.

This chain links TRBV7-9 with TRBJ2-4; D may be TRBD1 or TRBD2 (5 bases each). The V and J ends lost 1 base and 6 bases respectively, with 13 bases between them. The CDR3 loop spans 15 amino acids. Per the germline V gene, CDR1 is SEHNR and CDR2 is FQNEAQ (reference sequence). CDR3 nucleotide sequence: TGTGCCAGCAGCTTAGTTCCCAGGGACGGAAACATTCAGTACTTC. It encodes CASSLVPRDGNIQYF.

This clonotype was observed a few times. The CDR3 loop is CASSDQGANTEAFF. The CDR3 DNA sequence: TGTGCCAGCAGTGACCAGGGGGCGAACACTGAAGCTTTCTTT. The chain combines TRBV12-3 or TRBV12-4 with TRBJ1-1; 8 bases agree with TRBD1. The CDR3 length is 14 residues. V lost 5 bases, J lost 1 base, and 3 bases stayed unmatched.

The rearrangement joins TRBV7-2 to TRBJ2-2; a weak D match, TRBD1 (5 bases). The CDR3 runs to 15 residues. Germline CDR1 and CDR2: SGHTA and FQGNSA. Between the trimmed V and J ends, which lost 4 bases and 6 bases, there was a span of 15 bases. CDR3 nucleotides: TGTGCCAGCAGCTCCCTAGAGACAGTCGCCGGGGAGCTGTTTTTT. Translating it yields CASSSLETVAGELFF. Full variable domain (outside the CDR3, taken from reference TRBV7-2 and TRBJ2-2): GAGVSQSPSNKVTEKGKDVELRCDPISGHTALYWYRQSLGQGLEFLIYFQGNSAPDKSGLPSDRFSAERTGGSVSTLTIQRTQQEDSAVYLCASSSLETVAGELFFGEGSRLTVL.

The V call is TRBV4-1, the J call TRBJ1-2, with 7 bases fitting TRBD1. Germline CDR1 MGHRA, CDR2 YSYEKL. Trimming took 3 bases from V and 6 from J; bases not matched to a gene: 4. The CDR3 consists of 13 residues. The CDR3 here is CASSHIQGDGYTF. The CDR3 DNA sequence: TGCGCCAGCAGCCATATCCAGGGGGATGGCTACACCTTC.

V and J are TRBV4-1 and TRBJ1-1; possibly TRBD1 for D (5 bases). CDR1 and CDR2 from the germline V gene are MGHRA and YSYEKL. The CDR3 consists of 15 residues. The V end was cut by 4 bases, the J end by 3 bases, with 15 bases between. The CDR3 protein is CASSPSGVGYTEAFF. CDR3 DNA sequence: TGCGCCAGCAGCCCTTCGGGGGTCGGTTACACTGAAGCTTTCTTT.

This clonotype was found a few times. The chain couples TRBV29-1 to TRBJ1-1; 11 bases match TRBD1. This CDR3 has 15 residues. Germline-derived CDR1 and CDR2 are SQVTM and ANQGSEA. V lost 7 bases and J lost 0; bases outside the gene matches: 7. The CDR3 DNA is TGCAGCGCTCCCGGGACAGGGGGACTGAACACTGAAGCTTTCTTT. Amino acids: CSAPGTGGLNTEAFF.

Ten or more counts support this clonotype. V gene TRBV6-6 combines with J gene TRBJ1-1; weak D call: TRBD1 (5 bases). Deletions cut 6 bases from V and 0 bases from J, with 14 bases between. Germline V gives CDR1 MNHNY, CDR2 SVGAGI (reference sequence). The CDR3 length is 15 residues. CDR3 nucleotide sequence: TGTGCCAGCAGCGACAGCCGCGCGTTGAACACTGAAGCTTTCTTT. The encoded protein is CASSDSRALNTEAFF.

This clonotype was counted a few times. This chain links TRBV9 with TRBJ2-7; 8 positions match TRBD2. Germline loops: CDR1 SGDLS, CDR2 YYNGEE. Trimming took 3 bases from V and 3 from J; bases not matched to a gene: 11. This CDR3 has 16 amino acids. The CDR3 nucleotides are TGTGCCAGCAGCGCCTCCCCAGGGCGGGGGGACTACGAGCAGTACTTC. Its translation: CASSASPGRGDYEQYF.

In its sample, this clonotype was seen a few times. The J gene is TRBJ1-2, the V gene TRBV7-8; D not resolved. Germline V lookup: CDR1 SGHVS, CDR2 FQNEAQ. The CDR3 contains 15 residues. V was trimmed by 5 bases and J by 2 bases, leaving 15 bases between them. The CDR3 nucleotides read TGTGCCAGCAGCGGGAGGGCGGACCCAAACTATGGCTACACCTTC. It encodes CASSGRADPNYGYTF.

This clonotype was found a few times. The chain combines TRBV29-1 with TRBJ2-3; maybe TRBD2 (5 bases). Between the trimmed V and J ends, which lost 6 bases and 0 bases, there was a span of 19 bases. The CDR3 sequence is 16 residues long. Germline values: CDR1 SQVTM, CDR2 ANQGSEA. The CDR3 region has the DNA TGCAGCGTGGAGACCGTGGGGAGCACTAGCACAGATACGCAGTATTTT. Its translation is CSVETVGSTSTDTQYF.

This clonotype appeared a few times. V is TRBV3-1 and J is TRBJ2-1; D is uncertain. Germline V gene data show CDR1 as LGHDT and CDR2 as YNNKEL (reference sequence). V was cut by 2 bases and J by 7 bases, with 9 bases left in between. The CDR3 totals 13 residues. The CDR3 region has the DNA TGTGCCAGCAGCCAAACCGCTAGAAATGAGCAGTTCTTC. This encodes CASSQTARNEQFF.

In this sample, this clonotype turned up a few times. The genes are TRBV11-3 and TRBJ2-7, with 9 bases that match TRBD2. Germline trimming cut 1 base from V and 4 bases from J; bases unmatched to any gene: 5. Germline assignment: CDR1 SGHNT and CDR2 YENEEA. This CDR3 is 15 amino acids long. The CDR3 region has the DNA TGTGCCAGCAGCTTAGTGGCTAGCGGGGTATACGAGCAGTACTTC. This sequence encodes CASSLVASGVYEQYF.